This T cell receptor beta chain was documented in a study of T cells in Graves' hyperthyroidism and ophthalmopathy. Study findings and constraints: A 13 V-J model separated ophthalmopathy from stable hyperthyroidism.

TCR beta CDR3 regions were amplified from RNA. During a first-round RT-PCR of the TCR CDR3, the HTBI primer set was used. TCRdb re-analysed the multiplex PCR reads in MiXCR, keeping a single row per CDR3 protein. The sample contains a few hundred thousand distinct CDR3 sequences, just under 15% of which appear only once. V lost 5 bases and J 2 bases, leaving 9 bases between the germline ends. The CDR3 sequence is 13 residues long. The germline V gene encodes CDR1 LGHNT and CDR2 FRNRAP. This clonotype was seen many times. Its cognate antigen is unknown. Based on clinical symptoms, serum thyroxine and TRAb, thyroid ultrasound and orbital computed tomography, diagnoses were reached. Fresh peripheral blood, about 10 ml of it, supplied the PBMCs.

The receptor comes from a woman in her twenties or thirties with Graves' hyperthyroidism. The chain carries TRBV12-5 and TRBJ2-5; D is perhaps TRBD1 (5 bases). What was sequenced was blood. The CDR3 DNA reads as TGTGCTAGTGGTCCGGACACGCAAGAGACCCAGTACTTC. Translated, it gives CASGPDTQETQYF. The variable domain in full, completed from reference TRBV12-5 and TRBJ2-5, reads DARVTQTPRHKVTEMGQEVTMRCQPILGHNTVFWYRQTMMQGLELLAYFRNRAPLDDSGMPKDRFSAEMPDATLATLKIQPSEPRDSAVYFCASGPDTQETQYFGPGTRLLVL.